This T cell receptor (beta chain) was retrieved from a study of shared clonotypes between healthy human individuals. Overall study context: A donor's plate count was three for CD4 naive and three for CD4 memory; CD8 naive had two and CD8 memory one.

Generated by immunoSEQ multiplex PCR, the TCRdb table keeps only in-frame clones and is missing some. This table holds 550,000 to 700,000 clones, roughly 72% found once. CDR1 is ENHRY and CDR2 is SYGVKD in the germline V gene. The CDR3 contains 14 residues. Trimming shortened V by 5 bases and J by 7 bases, and 17 bases separated the two germline ends. The TCR comes from a woman aged 25 to 39 in good health. This chain links TRBV10-3 with TRBJ2-5; D is tentatively TRBD1 or TRBD2 (5 bases each). The sample taken for sequencing was memory CD4+ T cells sorted from blood. The subset here: CD45RA-negative fraction. DNA for the CDR3: TGTGCCATCAGTCCGGGACCCCCGATGGGGACCCAGTACTTC. Its translation is CAISPGPPMGTQYF.